A selection of T cell receptor beta chains follows, all from one sample in a study of vaccination effects on CD4 cells after COVID-19. Assay: immunoSEQ multiplex PCR; the TCRdb copy retains only in-frame clones and omits some. There are some 15,000 clones in the sample; roughly four fifths occur only once, and around 30% lies in the top ten. Their recognized antigens are unknown. The sequencing used CD4+ T cells from PBMCs cultured with HCoV-NL63 spike peptides, collected after COVID-19 vaccination. The receptors stem from a human donor who had a prior SARS-CoV-2 infection. The CDR3 runs from the conserved cysteine through the conserved F or W. Each record gives: V gene, clone size, D gene, J gene, CDR3 protein, CDR3 DNA. D genes are given only for firm matches. A clone size is listed for some rows: how often the clone was seen (once, few, many), or a class if it is expanded.

>TRBV19|NA|NA|TRBJ2-6
CASKVTGGANVLTF
TGTGCCAGTAAAGTGACCGGGGGGGCCAACGTCCTGACTTTC
>TRBV9|NA|TRBD1|TRBJ2-3
CASSEWGQLSTDTQYF
TGTGCCAGCAGTGAATGGGGACAGCTTAGCACAGATACGCAGTATTTT
>TRBV19|once|NA|TRBJ2-3
CASSMLSAEGNTQYF
TGTGCCAGTAGTATGTTGTCGGCAGAGGGTAATACGCAGTATTTT
>TRBV4-2|few|NA|TRBJ2-3
CASSTQGSSTDTQYF
TGTGCCAGCAGCACACAGGGCTCTAGCACAGATACGCAGTATTTT
>TRBV7-3|NA|NA|TRBJ2-2
CASSLEMGVGELFF
TGTGCCAGCAGCTTAGAGATGGGCGTTGGGGAGCTGTTTTTT
>TRBV7-7|medium-sized|NA|TRBJ2-1
CASSPDRYNEQFF
TGTGCTAGCAGCCCGGACAGATACAATGAGCAGTTCTTC
>TRBV10-1|few|NA|TRBJ2-1
CAGRQWGYNEQFF
TGCGCCGGCCGACAGTGGGGGTACAATGAGCAGTTCTTC
>TRBV9|NA|NA|TRBJ2-2
CASSVGAVRTGELFF
TGTGCCAGCAGCGTAGGGGCCGTTAGGACCGGGGAGCTGTTTTTT
>TRBV18|NA|NA|TRBJ2-2
CASSPGTANTGELFF
TGTGCCAGCTCACCTGGGACCGCGAACACCGGGGAGCTGTTTTTT
>TRBV5-1|NA|NA|TRBJ2-4
CASSPGTAKNIQYF
TGCGCCAGCAGCCCAGGGACAGCCAAAAACATTCAGTACTTC
>TRBV7-6|few|NA|TRBJ1-3
CASSLDSRASGNTIYF
TGTGCCAGCAGCTTAGATTCTAGGGCCTCTGGAAACACCATATATTTT
>TRBV19|few|NA|TRBJ1-2
CASRAPKANYGYTF
TGTGCCAGTAGGGCACCAAAGGCTAACTATGGCTACACCTTC
>TRBV10-3|NA|NA|TRBJ2-7
CAISDPITYEQYF
TGTGCCATCAGTGATCCCATCACCTACGAGCAGTACTTC
>TRBV11-3|once|NA|TRBJ2-1
CASSDGVEQFF
TGTGCCAGCAGCGATGGAGTTGAGCAGTTCTTC
>TRBV5-8|NA|NA|TRBJ2-7
CASSLPGSSYEQYF
TGTGCCAGCAGCCTGCCCGGCAGTTCCTACGAGCAGTACTTC
>TRBV5-6|NA|TRBD2|TRBJ2-5
CASSRGLALQETQYF
TGTGCCAGCAGCCGGGGACTAGCGCTACAAGAGACCCAGTACTTC
>TRBV2|few|TRBD1|TRBJ1-4
CASSQQGPREKLFF
TGTGCCAGCAGCCAACAGGGGCCTCGTGAAAAACTGTTTTTT
>TRBV15|NA|NA|TRBJ1-4
CATSSRATNEKLFF
TGTGCCACCAGCTCGCGGGCAACTAATGAAAAACTGTTTTTT
>TRBV5-4|few|NA|TRBJ2-7
CASSVGAPYEQYF
TGTGCCAGCAGCGTGGGGGCCCCCTACGAGCAGTACTTC
>TRBV15|NA|TRBD2|TRBJ2-3
CATSRSGGADTQYF
TGTGCCACCAGCAGGAGCGGGGGGGCGGATACGCAGTATTTT
>TRBV7-2|NA|TRBD1|TRBJ2-2
CASRDRVSAGELFF
TGTGCCAGCAGGGACAGGGTATCGGCCGGGGAGCTGTTTTTT
>TRBV2|NA|NA|TRBJ1-1
CASSGEVLAFF
TGTGCCAGCAGTGGAGAGGTTTTGGCTTTCTTT
>TRBV29-1|NA|TRBD1|TRBJ2-3
CSVRQGSSTDTQYF
TGCAGCGTCCGACAGGGGTCTAGCACAGATACGCAGTATTTT
>TRBV18|NA|TRBD2|TRBJ2-5
CASSPGLASRGTQYF
TGTGCCAGCTCACCGGGACTAGCCTCTCGGGGGACCCAGTACTTC
>TRBV20-1|NA|NA|TRBJ2-3
CSARARSTQYF
TGCAGTGCTAGAGCCAGGAGTACGCAGTATTTT
>TRBV7-2|NA|NA|TRBJ2-5
CASSLAGLGETQYF
TGTGCCAGCAGCTTAGCAGGTTTGGGAGAGACCCAGTACTTC
>TRBV12-3/TRBV12-4|NA|NA|TRBJ1-1
CASSPTGRTEAFF
TGTGCCAGCAGCCCTACAGGGCGCACTGAAGCTTTCTTT
>TRBV5-4|NA|TRBD2|TRBJ2-3
CASSLLAGGPDTQYF
TGTGCCAGCAGCTTACTAGCGGGAGGGCCAGATACGCAGTATTTT
>TRBV4-3|few|NA|TRBJ2-2
CASSQLNRGGTGELFF
TGCGCCAGCAGCCAACTAAACAGGGGGGGCACCGGGGAGCTGTTTTTT
>TRBV12-5|NA|TRBD2|TRBJ2-5
CASGQGTSGGLQETQYF
TGTGCTAGTGGCCAAGGGACTAGCGGGGGGCTCCAAGAGACCCAGTACTTC
>TRBV7-9|NA|TRBD2|TRBJ2-5
CASSDIAGGPVRETQYF
TGTGCCAGCAGCGATATAGCGGGGGGGCCGGTCAGGGAGACCCAGTACTTC
>TRBV2|NA|TRBD2|TRBJ2-4
CASSGLASGGDIQYF
TGTGCCAGCAGCGGGTTGGCTAGCGGGGGGGACATTCAGTACTTC
>TRBV30|NA|NA|TRBJ2-7
CAWSQDRYEQYF
TGTGCCTGGAGTCAGGACAGATACGAGCAGTACTTC
>TRBV6-5|NA|NA|TRBJ2-7
CASSPRAGNYEQYF
TGTGCCAGCAGCCCCCGGGCGGGGAACTACGAGCAGTACTTC
>TRBV11-2|NA|NA|TRBJ2-2
CASSSYIATGELFF
TGTGCCAGCAGCTCTTATATAGCAACCGGGGAGCTGTTTTTT
>TRBV6-5|NA|TRBD1|TRBJ1-3
CASSGQDSSGNTIYF
TGTGCCAGCAGCGGACAGGACTCGTCTGGAAACACCATATATTTT
>TRBV5-1|NA|NA|TRBJ2-6
CASSVTSGTSGANVLTF
TGCGCCAGCAGCGTGACTTCCGGGACATCTGGGGCCAACGTCCTGACTTTC
>TRBV2|NA|TRBD2|TRBJ2-1
CASSDFGGSYNEQFF
TGTGCCAGCAGTGATTTCGGGGGGTCGTACAATGAGCAGTTCTTC
>TRBV29-1|NA|NA|TRBJ2-1
CSLQHHDYYNEQFF
TGCAGCCTTCAGCACCACGACTACTACAATGAGCAGTTCTTC
>TRBV4-2|NA|TRBD1|TRBJ1-2
CASSQAAGGYYGYTF
TGTGCCAGCAGCCAAGCGGCAGGGGGATACTATGGCTACACCTTC
>TRBV7-9|NA|NA|TRBJ1-2
CASSFPGYDYGYTF
TGTGCCAGCAGCTTCCCGGGGTATGACTATGGCTACACCTTC
>TRBV2|NA|NA|TRBJ2-1
CASRSGVVDEQFF
TGTGCCAGCCGTTCGGGAGTCGTGGACGAGCAGTTCTTC
>TRBV18|NA|TRBD2|TRBJ2-7
CASSPGLAGVGEQYF
TGTGCCAGCTCACCAGGGCTAGCGGGAGTTGGCGAGCAGTACTTC
>TRBV30|NA|NA|TRBJ1-6
CACVSRAYSPLHF
TGTGCCTGTGTGAGCAGGGCTTATTCACCCCTCCACTTT
>TRBV2|NA|NA|TRBJ2-5
CASIMAGGKETQYF
TGTGCCAGCATCATGGCAGGGGGGAAAGAGACCCAGTACTTC
>TRBV9|NA|NA|TRBJ2-2
CASSIQGVGELFF
TGTGCCAGCAGTATTCAGGGTGTCGGGGAGCTGTTTTTT
>TRBV11-1|NA|NA|TRBJ2-1
CASSSHSGDEQFF
TGTGCCAGCAGCTCCCACTCGGGGGATGAGCAGTTCTTC
>TRBV2|NA|TRBD1|TRBJ2-5
CASSARQGEETQYF
TGTGCCAGCAGTGCAAGACAGGGCGAGGAGACCCAGTACTTC
>TRBV7-9|NA|TRBD2|TRBJ2-4
CASSLVTGGGIQYF
TGTGCCAGCAGCTTAGTGACGGGGGGGGGCATTCAGTACTTC
>TRBV5-1|NA|NA|TRBJ2-5
CASSLGLQQETQYF
TGCGCCAGCAGCTTGGGATTGCAACAAGAGACCCAGTACTTC
>TRBV14|NA|TRBD2|TRBJ2-2
CASSRTSGRVTGELFF
TGTGCCAGCAGCCGTACTAGCGGGAGGGTCACCGGGGAGCTGTTTTTT
>TRBV10-3|NA|NA|TRBJ1-2
CAISEATARYGYTF
TGTGCCATCAGTGAGGCGACAGCGCGCTATGGCTACACCTTC
>TRBV19|NA|NA|TRBJ1-1
CASSIGGVVNTEAFF
TGTGCCAGTAGTATCGGTGGGGTTGTGAACACTGAAGCTTTCTTT
>TRBV18|NA|TRBD1|TRBJ2-7
CASSKGAQYEQYF
TGTGCCAGCTCAAAGGGGGCGCAGTACGAGCAGTACTTC
>TRBV30|NA|NA|TRBJ2-2
CAWSRGWENTGELFF
TGTGCCTGGAGTCGAGGGTGGGAGAACACCGGGGAGCTGTTTTTT
>TRBV6-5|NA|NA|TRBJ2-7
CASSYSIRGGYEQYF
TGTGCCAGCAGTTACTCGATAAGGGGAGGCTACGAGCAGTACTTC
>TRBV6-4|once|TRBD2|TRBJ2-1
CASSVTSGSYNEQFF
TGTGCCAGCAGCGTTACTAGCGGGTCCTACAATGAGCAGTTCTTC
>TRBV24-1|few|TRBD2|TRBJ2-2
CATSDPGLAPTGELFF
TGTGCCACCAGTGATCCGGGACTAGCGCCGACCGGGGAGCTGTTTTTT
>TRBV24-1|NA|NA|TRBJ2-5
CATSDPSRGGETQYF
TGTGCCACCAGTGATCCGTCTCGAGGGGGAGAGACCCAGTACTTC
>TRBV9|NA|TRBD2|TRBJ2-1
CASSVAGGSSYNEQFF
TGTGCCAGCAGCGTAGCCGGCGGGAGCTCCTACAATGAGCAGTTCTTC